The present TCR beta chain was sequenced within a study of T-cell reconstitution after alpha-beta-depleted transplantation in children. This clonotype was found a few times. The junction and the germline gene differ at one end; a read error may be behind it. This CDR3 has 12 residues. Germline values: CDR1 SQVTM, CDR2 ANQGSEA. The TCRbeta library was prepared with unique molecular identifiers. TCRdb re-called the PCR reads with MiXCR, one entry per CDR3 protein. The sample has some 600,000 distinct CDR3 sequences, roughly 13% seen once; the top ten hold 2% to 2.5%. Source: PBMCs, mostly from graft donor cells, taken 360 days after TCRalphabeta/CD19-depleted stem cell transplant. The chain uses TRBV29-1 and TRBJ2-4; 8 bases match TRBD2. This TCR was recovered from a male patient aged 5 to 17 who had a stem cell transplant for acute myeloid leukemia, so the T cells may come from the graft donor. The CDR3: CSVAGAQNIQYF. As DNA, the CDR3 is TGCAGCGTAGCGGGAGCCCAAAACATTCAGTACTTC.